This TCR beta chain was sequenced for a study of cytomegalovirus exposure and HLA in healthy donors. Study background: The 100 to 150 validation repertoires were reported in a later analysis to have been generated on the same platform as the approximately 700 first-cohort repertoires. Study-level findings and limits: Clusters of TCRs from the first cohort tended to co-occur in the roughly 120 validation repertoires (as a later analysis found). For cytomegalovirus status, the classifier reportedly gave diagnoses with high specificity and sensitivity. The authors enumerated around 150 TCR beta chains as linked to cytomegalovirus.

A word on this clone: Its specificity is not known.

The CDR3 has 14 amino acids. Germline trimming cut 3 bases from V and 5 bases from J; bases unmatched to any gene: 4. The germline CDR1 and CDR2 sequences are KGHSH and LQKENI. Only in-frame clones appear in the TCRdb table, and some are missing; sequencing was by immunoSEQ multiplex PCR. The repertoire holds hundreds of thousands of clones, with approximately 84% as singletons. Material: PBMCs. The rearrangement uses TRBV18 and TRBJ2-7; 10 bases agree with TRBD2. The TCR was taken from a young man in good health and CMV-seropositive. The chain's CDR3 is CASSPGLAIDEQYF. As DNA, the CDR3 is TGTGCCAGCTCACCGGGACTAGCGATCGACGAGCAGTACTTC.